This T cell receptor (beta chain) appears in the sequencing data of a study of T cells in Graves' hyperthyroidism and ophthalmopathy. Stable Graves' hyperthyroidism meant no ophthalmopathy progression within 18 months. Thyroid ultrasound, orbital computed tomography, clinical symptoms, and serum thyroxine and TRAb underpinned diagnoses. Germline V gene lookup returns CDR1 SGHVS and CDR2 FNYEAQ. The V gene lost 1 base and the J gene lost 3 bases, with 8 bases spanning the gap. This CDR3 comprises 14 residues. The source material, RNA transcripts, was used to amplify TCR beta CDR3 regions. The TCR CDR3 was amplified in a first-round RT-PCR using the HTBI primer set. TCRdb re-derived calls from the multiplex PCR reads in MiXCR, one entry per CDR3 protein. The sample yields approximately 630,000 distinct CDR3 sequences, 15% to 20% seen once.

The rearrangement joins TRBV7-6 to TRBJ2-3; D is perhaps TRBD1 (5 bases). What was sequenced was blood. The sequence derives from a woman in her twenties or thirties with Graves' hyperthyroidism. CDR3 region: CASSLVPGTDTQYF. For the CDR3, the DNA is TGTGCCAGCAGCTTAGTTCCAGGGACAGATACGCAGTATTTT.